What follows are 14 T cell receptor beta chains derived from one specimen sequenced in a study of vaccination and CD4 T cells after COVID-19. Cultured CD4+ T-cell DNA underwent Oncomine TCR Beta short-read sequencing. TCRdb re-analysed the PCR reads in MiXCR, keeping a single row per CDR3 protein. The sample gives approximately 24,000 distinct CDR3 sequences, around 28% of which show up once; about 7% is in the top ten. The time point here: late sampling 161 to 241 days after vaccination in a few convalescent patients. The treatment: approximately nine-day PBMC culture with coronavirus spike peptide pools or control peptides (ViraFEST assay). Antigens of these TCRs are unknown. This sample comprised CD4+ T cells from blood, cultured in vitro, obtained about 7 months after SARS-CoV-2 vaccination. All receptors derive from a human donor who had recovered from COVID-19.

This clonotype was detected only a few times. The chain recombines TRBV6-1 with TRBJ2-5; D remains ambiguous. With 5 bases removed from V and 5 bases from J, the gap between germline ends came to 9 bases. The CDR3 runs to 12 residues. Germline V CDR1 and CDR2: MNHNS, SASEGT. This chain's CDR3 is CASSPGYETQYF. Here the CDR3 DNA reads TGTGCCAGCAGTCCGGGTTACGAGACCCAGTACTTC.

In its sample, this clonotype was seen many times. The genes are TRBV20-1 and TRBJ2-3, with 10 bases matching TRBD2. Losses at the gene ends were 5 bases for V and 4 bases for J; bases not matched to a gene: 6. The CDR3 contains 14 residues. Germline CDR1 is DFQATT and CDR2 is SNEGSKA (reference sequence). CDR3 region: CSAGIAGGSDTQYF. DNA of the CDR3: TGCAGTGCTGGAATAGCGGGAGGTTCAGATACGCAGTATTTT.

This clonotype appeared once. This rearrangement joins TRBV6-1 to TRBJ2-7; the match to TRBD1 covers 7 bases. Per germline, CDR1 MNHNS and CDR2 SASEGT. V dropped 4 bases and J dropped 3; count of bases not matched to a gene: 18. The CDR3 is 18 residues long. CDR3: CASSANFRGTAKHYEQYF. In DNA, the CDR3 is TGTGCCAGCAGTGCTAATTTCAGGGGGACAGCGAAACACTACGAGCAGTACTTC.

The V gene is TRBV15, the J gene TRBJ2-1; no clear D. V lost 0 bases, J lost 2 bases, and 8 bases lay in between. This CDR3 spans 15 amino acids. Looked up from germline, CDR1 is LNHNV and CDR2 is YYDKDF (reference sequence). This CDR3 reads CATSREEATYNEQFF. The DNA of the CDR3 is TGTGCCACCAGCAGAGAGGAAGCAACCTACAATGAGCAGTTCTTC.

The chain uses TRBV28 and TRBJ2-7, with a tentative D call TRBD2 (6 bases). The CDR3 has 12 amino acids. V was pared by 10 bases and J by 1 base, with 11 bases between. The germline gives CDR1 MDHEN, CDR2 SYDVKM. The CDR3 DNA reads TGTGCCACCGCGGGGTTTTCCTACGAGCAGTACTTC. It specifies CATAGFSYEQYF.

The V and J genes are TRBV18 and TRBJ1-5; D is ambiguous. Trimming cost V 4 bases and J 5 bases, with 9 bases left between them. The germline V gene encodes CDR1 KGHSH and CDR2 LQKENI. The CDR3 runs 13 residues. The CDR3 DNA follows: TGTGCCAGCTCACAAGGCACAGATCAGCCCCAGCATTTT. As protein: CASSQGTDQPQHF.

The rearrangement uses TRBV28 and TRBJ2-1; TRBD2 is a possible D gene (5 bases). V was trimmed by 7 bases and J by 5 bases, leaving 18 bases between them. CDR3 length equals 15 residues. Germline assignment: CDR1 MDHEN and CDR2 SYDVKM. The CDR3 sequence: CASNDHGETDNEQFF. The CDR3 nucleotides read TGTGCCAGCAATGATCATGGGGAGACCGACAATGAGCAGTTCTTC.

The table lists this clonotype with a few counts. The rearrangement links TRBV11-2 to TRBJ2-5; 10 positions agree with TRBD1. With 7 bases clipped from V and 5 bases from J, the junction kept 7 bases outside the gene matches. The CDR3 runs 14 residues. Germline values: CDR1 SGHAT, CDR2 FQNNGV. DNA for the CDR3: TGTGCCAGCACCCTAGACAGGGGGCGGGAGACCCAGTACTTC. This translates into CASTLDRGRETQYF.

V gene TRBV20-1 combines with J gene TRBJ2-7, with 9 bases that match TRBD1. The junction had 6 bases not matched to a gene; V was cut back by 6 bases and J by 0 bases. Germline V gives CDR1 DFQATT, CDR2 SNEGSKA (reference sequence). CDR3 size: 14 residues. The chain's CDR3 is CSAKGQGISYEQYF. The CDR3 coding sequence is TGCAGTGCGAAGGGACAGGGAATCTCCTACGAGCAGTACTTC.

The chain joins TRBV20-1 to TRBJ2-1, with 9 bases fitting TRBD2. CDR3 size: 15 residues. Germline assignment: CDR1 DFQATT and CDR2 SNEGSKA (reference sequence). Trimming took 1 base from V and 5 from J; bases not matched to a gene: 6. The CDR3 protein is CSARAVRGGNNEQFF. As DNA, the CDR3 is TGCAGTGCTAGAGCGGTGCGGGGGGGTAACAATGAGCAGTTCTTC.

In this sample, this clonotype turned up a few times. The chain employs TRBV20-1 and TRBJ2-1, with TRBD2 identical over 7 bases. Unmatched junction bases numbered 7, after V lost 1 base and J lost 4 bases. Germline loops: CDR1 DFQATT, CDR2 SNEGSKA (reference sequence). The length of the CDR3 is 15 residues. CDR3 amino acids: CSARVGGGLYNEQFF. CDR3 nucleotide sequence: TGCAGTGCTAGAGTTGGGGGGGGACTTTACAATGAGCAGTTCTTC.

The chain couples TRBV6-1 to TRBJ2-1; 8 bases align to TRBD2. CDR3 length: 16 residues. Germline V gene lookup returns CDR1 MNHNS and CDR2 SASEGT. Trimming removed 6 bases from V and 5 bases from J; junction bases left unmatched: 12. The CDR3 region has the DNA TGTGCCAGCAGCCTGATCCGAGGACTAGCACACAATGAGCAGTTCTTC. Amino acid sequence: CASSLIRGLAHNEQFF.

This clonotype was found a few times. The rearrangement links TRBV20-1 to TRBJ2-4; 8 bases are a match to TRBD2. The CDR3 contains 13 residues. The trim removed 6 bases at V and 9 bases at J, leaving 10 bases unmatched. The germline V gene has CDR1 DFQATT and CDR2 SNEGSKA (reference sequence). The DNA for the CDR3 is TGCAGTGCGCGGGAGCGGGAGTGGACCATTCAGTACTTC. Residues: CSAREREWTIQYF.

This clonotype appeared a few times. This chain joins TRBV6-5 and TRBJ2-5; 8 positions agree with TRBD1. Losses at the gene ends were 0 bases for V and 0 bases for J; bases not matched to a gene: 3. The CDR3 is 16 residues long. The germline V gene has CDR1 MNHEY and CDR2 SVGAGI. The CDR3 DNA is TGTGCCAGCAGTTACTCCGGGACAGGATACCAAGAGACCCAGTACTTC. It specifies CASSYSGTGYQETQYF.